The following is a T cell receptor beta chain sequence with its context. Sequencing used immunoSEQ multiplex PCR; TCRdb keeps in-frame clones, though not all of them. The table includes 120,000 or so clones, about 77% detected once. The germline gives CDR1 SGHNT, CDR2 YENEEA. The CDR3 totals 14 residues. The V end was cut by 0 bases, the J end by 4 bases, with 6 bases between. This record belongs to a study of blood T cell repertoires in COVID-19. This receptor was identified in a human donor in a cohort sampled during active COVID-19. The chain couples TRBV11-3 to TRBJ2-2; D gene ambiguous. The specimen sequenced was peripheral blood. The CDR3 region has the DNA TGTGCCAGCAGCTTAGAGGTCAGCACCGGGGAGCTGTTTTTT. It translates to CASSLEVSTGELFF.